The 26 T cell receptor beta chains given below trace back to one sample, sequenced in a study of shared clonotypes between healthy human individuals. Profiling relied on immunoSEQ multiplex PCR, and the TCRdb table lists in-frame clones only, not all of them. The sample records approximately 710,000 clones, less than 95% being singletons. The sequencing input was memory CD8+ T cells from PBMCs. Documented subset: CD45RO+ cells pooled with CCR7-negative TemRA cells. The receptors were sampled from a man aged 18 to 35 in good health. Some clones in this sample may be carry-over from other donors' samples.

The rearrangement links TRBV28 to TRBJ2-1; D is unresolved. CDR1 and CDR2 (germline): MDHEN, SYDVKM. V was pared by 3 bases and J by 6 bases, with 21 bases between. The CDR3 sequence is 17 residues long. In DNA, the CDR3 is TGTGCCAGCAGTTTTTCGTTGGGTTCCGGTATCGTCAATGAGCAGTTCTTC. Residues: CASSFSLGSGIVNEQFF.

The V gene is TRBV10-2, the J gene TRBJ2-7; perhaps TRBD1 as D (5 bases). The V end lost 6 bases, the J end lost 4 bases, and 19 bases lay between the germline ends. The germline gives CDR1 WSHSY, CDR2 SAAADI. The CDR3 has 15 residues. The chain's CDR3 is CASRGVGNSGYEQYF. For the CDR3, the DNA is TGCGCCAGCAGAGGGGTAGGGAATTCCGGGTACGAGCAGTACTTC.

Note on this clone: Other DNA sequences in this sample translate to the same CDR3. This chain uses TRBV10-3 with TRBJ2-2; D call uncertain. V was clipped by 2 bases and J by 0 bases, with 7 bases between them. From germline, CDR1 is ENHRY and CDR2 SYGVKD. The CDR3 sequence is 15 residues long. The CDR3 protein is CAISEGGANTGELFF. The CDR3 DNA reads TGTGCCATCAGTGAGGGCGGCGCGAACACCGGGGAGCTGTTTTTT.

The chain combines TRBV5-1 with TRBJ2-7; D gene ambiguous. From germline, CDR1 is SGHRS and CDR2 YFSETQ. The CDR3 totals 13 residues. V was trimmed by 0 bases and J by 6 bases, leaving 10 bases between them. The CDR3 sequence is CASSLAGPLEQYF. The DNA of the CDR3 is TGCGCCAGCAGCTTGGCCGGACCCCTCGAGCAGTACTTC.

CDR3 DNA: TGCGCCAGCAGCGCCGCCGGGACAGGGTTTCCTGAAGCTTTCTTT. It codes for CASSAAGTGFPEAFF. The genes are TRBV5-1 and TRBJ1-1; 9 bases align to TRBD1. Trimming removed 4 bases from V and 6 bases from J; junction bases left unmatched: 10. CDR3 length: 15 residues. Germline CDR1 SGHRS, CDR2 YFSETQ.

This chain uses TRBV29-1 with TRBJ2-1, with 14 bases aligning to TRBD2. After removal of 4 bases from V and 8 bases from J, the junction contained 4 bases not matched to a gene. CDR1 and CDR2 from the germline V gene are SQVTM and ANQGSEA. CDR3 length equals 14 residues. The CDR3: CSVVGGLAGDEQFF. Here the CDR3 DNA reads TGCAGCGTTGTAGGGGGACTAGCGGGAGATGAGCAGTTCTTC.

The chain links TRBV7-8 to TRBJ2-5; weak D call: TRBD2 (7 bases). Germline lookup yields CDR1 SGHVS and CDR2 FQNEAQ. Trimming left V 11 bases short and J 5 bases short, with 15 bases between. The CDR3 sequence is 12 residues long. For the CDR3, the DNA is TGTGCCGTGGGGGGGGCCAGGGAGACCCAGTACTTC. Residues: CAVGGARETQYF.

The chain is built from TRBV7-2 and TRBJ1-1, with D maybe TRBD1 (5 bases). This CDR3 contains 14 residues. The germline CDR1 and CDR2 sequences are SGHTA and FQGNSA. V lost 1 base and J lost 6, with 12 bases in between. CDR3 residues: CASSLGGGGSEAFF. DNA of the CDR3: TGTGCCAGCAGCTTAGGTGGTGGGGGATCTGAAGCTTTCTTT.

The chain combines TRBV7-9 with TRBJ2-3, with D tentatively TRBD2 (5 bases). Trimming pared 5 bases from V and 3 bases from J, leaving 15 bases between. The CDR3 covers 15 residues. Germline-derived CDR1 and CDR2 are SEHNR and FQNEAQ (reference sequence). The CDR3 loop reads CASSQVAGWTDTQYF. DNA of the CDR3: TGTGCCAGCAGCCAGGTGGCGGGCTGGACAGATACGCAGTATTTT.

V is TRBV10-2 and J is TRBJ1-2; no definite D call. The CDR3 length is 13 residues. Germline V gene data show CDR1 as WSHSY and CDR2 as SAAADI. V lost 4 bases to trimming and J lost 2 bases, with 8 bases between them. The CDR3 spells CASSGWQNYGYTF. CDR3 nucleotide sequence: TGCGCCAGCAGTGGCTGGCAGAACTATGGCTACACCTTC.

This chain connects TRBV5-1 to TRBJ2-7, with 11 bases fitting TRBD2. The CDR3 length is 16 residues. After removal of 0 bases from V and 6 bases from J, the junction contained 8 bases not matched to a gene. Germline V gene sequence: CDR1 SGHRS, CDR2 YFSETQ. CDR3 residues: CASSLARLAGLSEQYF. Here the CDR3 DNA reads TGCGCCAGCAGCTTGGCCAGACTAGCGGGACTCAGCGAGCAGTACTTC.

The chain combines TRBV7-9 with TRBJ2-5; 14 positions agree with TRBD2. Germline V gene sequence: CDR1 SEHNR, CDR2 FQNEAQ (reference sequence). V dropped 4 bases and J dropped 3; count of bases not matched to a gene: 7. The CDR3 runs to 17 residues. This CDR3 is CASSSQPGLAGEETQYF. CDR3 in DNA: TGTGCCAGCAGCTCCCAACCGGGACTAGCGGGAGAAGAGACCCAGTACTTC.

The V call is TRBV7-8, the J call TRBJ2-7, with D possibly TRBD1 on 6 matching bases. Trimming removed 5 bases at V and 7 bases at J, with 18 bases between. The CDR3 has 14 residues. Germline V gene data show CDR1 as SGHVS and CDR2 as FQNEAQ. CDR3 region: CASSQTGFKVEQYF. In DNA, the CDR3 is TGTGCCAGCAGCCAAACAGGGTTTAAGGTGGAGCAGTACTTC.

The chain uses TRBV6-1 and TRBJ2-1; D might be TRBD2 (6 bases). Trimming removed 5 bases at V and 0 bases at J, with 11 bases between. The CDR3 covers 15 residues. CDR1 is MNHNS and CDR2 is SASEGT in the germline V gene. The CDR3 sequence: CASSWDWSSYNEQFF. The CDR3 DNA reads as TGTGCCAGCAGTTGGGACTGGAGCTCCTACAATGAGCAGTTCTTC.

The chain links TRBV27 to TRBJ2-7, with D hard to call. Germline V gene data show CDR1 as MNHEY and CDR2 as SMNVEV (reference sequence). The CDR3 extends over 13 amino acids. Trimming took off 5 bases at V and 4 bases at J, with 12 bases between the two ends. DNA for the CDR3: TGTGCCAGCAGTGTCAGATATTCTTACGAGCAGTACTTC. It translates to CASSVRYSYEQYF.

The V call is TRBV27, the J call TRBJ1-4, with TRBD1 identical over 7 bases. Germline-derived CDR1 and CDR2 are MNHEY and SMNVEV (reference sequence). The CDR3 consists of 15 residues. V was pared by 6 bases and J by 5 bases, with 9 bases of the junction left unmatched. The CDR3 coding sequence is TGTGCCAGCAGCCATAGGGACAGAAGAAATGAAAAACTGTTTTTT. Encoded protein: CASSHRDRRNEKLFF.

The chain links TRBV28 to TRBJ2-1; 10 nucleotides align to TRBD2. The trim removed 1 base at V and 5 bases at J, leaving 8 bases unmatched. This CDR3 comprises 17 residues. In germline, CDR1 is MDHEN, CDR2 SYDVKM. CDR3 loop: CASSLLLAGELDNEQFF. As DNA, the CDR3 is TGTGCCAGCAGTTTATTGCTAGCGGGAGAGTTAGACAATGAGCAGTTCTTC.

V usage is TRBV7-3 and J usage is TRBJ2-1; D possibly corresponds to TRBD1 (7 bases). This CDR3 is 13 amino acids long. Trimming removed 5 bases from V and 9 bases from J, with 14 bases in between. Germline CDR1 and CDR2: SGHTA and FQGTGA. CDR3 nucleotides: TGTGCCAGCAGCCCTCAGGGGGGAGGTGAGCAGTTCTTC. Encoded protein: CASSPQGGGEQFF.

The CDR3: CASSGTPYNEQFF. The CDR3 DNA reads as TGTGCCAGTAGCGGGACTCCATACAATGAGCAGTTCTTC. J is TRBJ2-1 and V is TRBV19; maybe TRBD2 (6 bases). With 6 bases removed from V and 4 bases from J, the gap between germline ends came to 10 bases. CDR3 size: 13 residues. CDR1 is LNHDA and CDR2 is SQIVND in the germline V gene (reference sequence).

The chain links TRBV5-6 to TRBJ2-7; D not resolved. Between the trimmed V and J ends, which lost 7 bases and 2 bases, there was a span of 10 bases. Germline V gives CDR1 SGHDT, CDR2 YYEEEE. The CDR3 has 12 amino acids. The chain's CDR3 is CASSVRTYEQYF. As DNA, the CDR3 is TGTGCCAGCTCTGTGAGAACCTACGAGCAGTACTTC.

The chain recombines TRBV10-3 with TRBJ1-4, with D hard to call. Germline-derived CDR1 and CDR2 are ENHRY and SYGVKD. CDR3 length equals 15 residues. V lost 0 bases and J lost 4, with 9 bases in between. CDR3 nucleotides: TGTGCCATCAGTGAGTCAAAATCGTTTAATGAAAAACTGTTTTTT. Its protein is CAISESKSFNEKLFF.

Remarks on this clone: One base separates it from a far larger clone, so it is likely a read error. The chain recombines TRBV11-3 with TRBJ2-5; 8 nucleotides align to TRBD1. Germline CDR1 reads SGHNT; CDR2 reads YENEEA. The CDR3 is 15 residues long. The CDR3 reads CAGSPGTGDQETQYF. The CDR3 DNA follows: TGTGCCGGCAGCCCAGGGACAGGCGATCAAGAGACCCAGTACTTC.

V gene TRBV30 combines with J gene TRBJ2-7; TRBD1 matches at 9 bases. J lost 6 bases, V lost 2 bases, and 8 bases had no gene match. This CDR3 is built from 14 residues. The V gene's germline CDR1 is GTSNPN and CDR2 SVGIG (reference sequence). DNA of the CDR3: TGTGCCTGGAGTCGGGGACAGGGTAAGGGCGAGCAGTACTTC. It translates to CAWSRGQGKGEQYF.

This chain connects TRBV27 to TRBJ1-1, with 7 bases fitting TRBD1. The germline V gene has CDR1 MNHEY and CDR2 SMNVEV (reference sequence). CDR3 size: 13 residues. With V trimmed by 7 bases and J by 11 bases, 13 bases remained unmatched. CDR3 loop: CASTADRAGGAFF. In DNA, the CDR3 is TGTGCCAGCACTGCCGACAGGGCGGGGGGGGCTTTCTTT.

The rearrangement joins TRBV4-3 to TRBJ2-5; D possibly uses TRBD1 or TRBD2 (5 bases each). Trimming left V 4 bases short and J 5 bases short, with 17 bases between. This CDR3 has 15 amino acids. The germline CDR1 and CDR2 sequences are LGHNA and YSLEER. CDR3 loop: CASSRGVGERETQYF. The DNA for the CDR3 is TGCGCCAGCAGCCGGGGCGTGGGGGAGAGGGAGACCCAGTACTTC.

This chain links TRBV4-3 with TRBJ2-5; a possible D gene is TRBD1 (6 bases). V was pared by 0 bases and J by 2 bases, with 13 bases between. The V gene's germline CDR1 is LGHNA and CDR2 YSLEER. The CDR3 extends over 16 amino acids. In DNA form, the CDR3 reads TGCGCCAGCAGCCAAGATGAAACAGGGTCGCAAGAGACCCAGTACTTC. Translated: CASSQDETGSQETQYF.